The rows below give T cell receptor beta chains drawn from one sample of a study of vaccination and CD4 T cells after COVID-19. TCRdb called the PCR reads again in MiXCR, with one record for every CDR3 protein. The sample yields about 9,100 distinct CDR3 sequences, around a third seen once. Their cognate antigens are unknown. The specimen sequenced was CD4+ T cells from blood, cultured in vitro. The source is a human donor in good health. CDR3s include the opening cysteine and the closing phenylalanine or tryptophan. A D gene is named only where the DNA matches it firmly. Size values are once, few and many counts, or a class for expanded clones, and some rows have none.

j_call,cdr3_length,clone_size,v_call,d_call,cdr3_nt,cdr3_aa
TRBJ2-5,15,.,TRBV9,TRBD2,TGTGCCAGCAGCGTAGGAGCGGGAGGGCCAGAGACCCAGTACTTC,CASSVGAGGPETQYF
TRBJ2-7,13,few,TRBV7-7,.,TGTGCTAGCAGCCCCAAGGAGGGGTACGAGCAGTACTTC,CASSPKEGYEQYF
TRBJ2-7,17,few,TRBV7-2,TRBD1,TGTGCCAGCAGCCCGAGGGCCCAGGGGGCGCCGCCCTACGAGCAGTACTTC,CASSPRAQGAPPYEQYF
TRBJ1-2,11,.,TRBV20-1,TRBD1,TGCAGTGCCTACCGACAGGGCGGCTACACCTTC,CSAYRQGGYTF
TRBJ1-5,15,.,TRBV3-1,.,TGTGCCAGCAGCCAAGTTCGGGATAGCAATCAGCCCCAGCATTTT,CASSQVRDSNQPQHF
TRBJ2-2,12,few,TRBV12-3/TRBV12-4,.,TGTGCCAGCAGTTTCCGGGCCGGGGAGCTGTTTTTT,CASSFRAGELFF
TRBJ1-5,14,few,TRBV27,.,TGTGCCAGCAGTAGCAGGGTCGTCAATCAGCCCCAGCATTTT,CASSSRVVNQPQHF
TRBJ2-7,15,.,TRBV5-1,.,TGCGCCAGCAGCTTGGAGACCGGGGATCCCTACGAGCAGTACTTC,CASSLETGDPYEQYF
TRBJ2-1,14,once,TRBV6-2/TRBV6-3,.,TGTGTCAGCGTGGGGCAGCGGGCGAACAATGAGCAGTTCTTC,CVSVGQRANNEQFF
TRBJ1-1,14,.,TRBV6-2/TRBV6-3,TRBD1,TGTGCCAGCAGTTACAGGAACAGACAGGGGATGACTTTCTTT,CASSYRNRQGMTFF
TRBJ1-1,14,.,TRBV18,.,TGTGCCAGCTCACCCTCCTGGAAAGGCACTGAAGCTTTCTTT,CASSPSWKGTEAFF
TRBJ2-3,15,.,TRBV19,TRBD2,TGTGTCAGTAGTATGCTAGCGGCTAGCACAGATACGCAGTATTTT,CVSSMLAASTDTQYF
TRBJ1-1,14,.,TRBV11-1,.,TGTGCCAGCAGCTTCGGGGAGGTTAACACTGAAGCTTTCTTT,CASSFGEVNTEAFF
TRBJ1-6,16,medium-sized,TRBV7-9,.,TGTGCCAGCTCCCGTGAGGCTGGGCAGGGAGGTTCACCCCTCCACTTT,CASSREAGQGGSPLHF
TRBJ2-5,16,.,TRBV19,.,TGTGCCAGTACCTTAGGACTACGGACTAACCAAGAGACCCAGTACTTC,CASTLGLRTNQETQYF
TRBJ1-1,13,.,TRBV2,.,TGTGCCAGCAGTGCCCAGGTGAACACTGAAGCTTTCTTT,CASSAQVNTEAFF
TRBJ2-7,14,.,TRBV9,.,TGTGCCAGCAGCGTAGGTGTGGCCTCCTACGAGCAGTACTTC,CASSVGVASYEQYF
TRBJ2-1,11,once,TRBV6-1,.,TGTGCCAGCAGTAGGGGGACTCAGCAGTTCTTC,CASSRGTQQFF
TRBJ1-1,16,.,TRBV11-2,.,TGTGCCAGCAGCTTAGATCGGGGACGGAGGAACACTGAAGCTTTCTTT,CASSLDRGRRNTEAFF
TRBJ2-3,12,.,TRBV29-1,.,TGCAGCGTTGGAGGGGGAGGAGATACGCAGTATTTT,CSVGGGGDTQYF
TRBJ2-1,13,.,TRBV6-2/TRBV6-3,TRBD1,TGTGCCAGCAGTATGACAGGGAGTAATGAGCAGTTCTTC,CASSMTGSNEQFF
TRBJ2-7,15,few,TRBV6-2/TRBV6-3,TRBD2,TGTGCCAGCACTGCGACTAGCGGGAGTCACTACGAGCAGTACTTC,CASTATSGSHYEQYF
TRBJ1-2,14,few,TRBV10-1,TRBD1,TGCGCCAGCAGTGGGACAGGTCCTAACTATGGCTACACCTTC,CASSGTGPNYGYTF
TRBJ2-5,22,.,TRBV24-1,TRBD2,TGTGCCACCAGTGATTTGCGTTTCCGAAGGGTTCGACTAGCCTATTACCAAGAGACCCAGTACTTC,CATSDLRFRRVRLAYYQETQYF
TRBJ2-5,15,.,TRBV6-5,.,TGTGCCAGCAGTTACTCCTTTACAAACCAAGAGACCCAGTACTTC,CASSYSFTNQETQYF
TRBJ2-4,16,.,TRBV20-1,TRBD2,TGCAGTGCTAGAGTGGCTAGCGGGAAGAACAAAAACATTCAGTACTTC,CSARVASGKNKNIQYF
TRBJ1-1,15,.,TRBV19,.,TGTGCCAGCAAGCCCTCTGACAGGATGGGCACTGAAGCTTTCTTT,CASKPSDRMGTEAFF
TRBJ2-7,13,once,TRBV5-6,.,TGTGCCAGCAGCTTGGCCTCCGTCTACGAGCAGTACTTC,CASSLASVYEQYF